The TCR beta chain under discussion was sequenced for a study of long-term antiretroviral therapy in people with HIV. Overall study findings and caveats: Pre-ART expanded clones dominated the repertoire at every time point. Post-ART, diversity grew, though it stayed under transplant donor control levels.

Running of the v3.0 immunoSEQ assay took place at survey level. Data came from immunoSEQ multiplex PCR; TCRdb stores just in-frame clones and leaves some out. The data contain about 22,000 clones, more than 75% of them singletons. With regard to this clone: The antigen is not known.

The TCR sequence derives from a woman aged 25 to 39 with HIV. This sample comprised unsorted PBMCs, obtained 1.8 years before starting antiretroviral therapy.

The CDR3 region is CAWSALSGAPYNSPLHF. In DNA, the CDR3 is TGTGCCTGGAGTGCCCTCTCGGGGGCCCCCTATAATTCACCCCTCCACTTT. The chain couples TRBV30 to TRBJ1-6; D possibly corresponds to TRBD1 (6 bases). Germline V CDR1 and CDR2: GTSNPN, SVGIG (reference sequence). V lost 1 base to trimming and J lost 2 bases, with 15 bases between them. The CDR3 loop spans 17 amino acids.